Below, one TCR beta chain is given with its context. Which antigen it targets is not known. No base quality information exists; no much larger clone differs at one position. CDR1 and CDR2 were assigned from the germline V gene as SGHTA and FQGNSA. Counted from cysteine to phenylalanine, this CDR3 has 13 amino acids. CDR3 DNA only is kept here, 39 bases in frame from base 1. The V end loses 3 bases and the J end loses 8 bases, and a stretch of 13 bases separates them. These data belong to a study of CD8+CD57+ T cells in acquired aplastic anemia listed by TCRdb under 2018. Background for the entire study: On average, sorted CD4+ and CD8+ cells yielded roughly 3.4 ug of extracted DNA, with a range of roughly 0.17 to 30 ug. An average of roughly 10 million reads for CD4+ cells and 12 million or so reads for CD8+ cells was obtained from healthy donor samples. Study-wide findings and limitations: Although 25 to 30 CD8+ CDR3 sequences were shared by patients and controls, these sequences appeared highly expressed in patients and within the immunodominant clones of patients. Patients and healthy controls showed no significant difference in CD8+ Simpson's diversity (P=0.060).

In the study, sorted CD4+ and CD8+ blood T cells from patients with severe aplastic anemia and from healthy subjects underwent deep sequencing of TCR repertoires. Ficoll-Paque density gradient centrifugation was used to isolate peripheral blood mononuclear cells. Before DNA was extracted, CD4+ and CD8+ T cells were sorted using either FACS or magnetic beads. Profiling of TCR beta VDJ combinations and CDR3 sequences used genomic DNA as the template. An Illumina HiSeq 2000 was the platform used for TCR repertoire sequencing. In the paper's pipeline: Repertoire assessment relied on Simpson's diversity index, CDR3 size and DJ length profiles, and TRBV/TRBJ rearrangement plots. The most abundant DNA sequence in the deep sequencing data was defined as the immunodominant clone. CDR3 amino acid sequences were screened for sharing across subjects and were compared with published repertoires and the VDJdb database. Clones were called with MiXCR by TCRdb after fastp trimmed the public reads at Q25, and only in-frame beta chains were retained. Every CDR3 protein is listed once, alongside the most common genes and DNA of its rows. TCRdb assigned the V and J calls; the authors' analysis was not used. The sample yields about 35,000 distinct CDR3 sequences; around 80% were counted once. The biggest ten clones account for 22% of the sample.

The rearrangement joined TRBV7-2 to TRBJ1-2, with a weak D call of TRBD1 (5 bases match). The material sequenced was sorted CD4+, CD8+, or CD8+CD57+ T cells (not recorded which) from PBMCs. This TCR derives from a human donor in good health, serving as a control. The CDR3 protein sequence reads: CASSLGGTLGYTF. Here is the DNA: TGTGCCAGCAGCTTGGGAGGGACTTTAGGCTACACCTTC.